A selection of T cell receptor beta chains follows, all from one sample in a study of tumor-infiltrating lymphocytes in primary liver carcinoma. One entry per CDR3 protein results from TCRdb running MiXCR on the multiplex PCR reads. Of approximately 340,000 distinct CDR3 sequences listed, approximately 65% are singletons. Sequencing used peripheral blood. The origin of the receptors is a man in his forties or fifties with primary liver carcinoma and hepatitis B virus infection. Each CDR3 is given with its conserved first and last residue. D genes are given only for firm matches. The size of a clone is reported for some rows only, either as once, few or many, or as a class for expanded clones.

j_gene | d_gene | abundance | v_gene | CDR3aa | CDR3nt
TRBJ2-5 | - | few | TRBV11-2 | CASSSTGIIAKTQYF | TGTGCCAGCAGCTCGACCGGGATTATCGCCAAGACCCAGTACTTC
TRBJ2-1 | - | - | TRBV7-9 | CASSWKGQTYNEQFF | TGTGCCAGCAGCTGGAAGGGCCAAACCTACAATGAGCAGTTCTTC
TRBJ1-1 | TRBD1 | - | TRBV7-9 | CASRAGTGSLSWAFF | TGTGCCAGCAGGGCCGGGACAGGGAGTCTTAGCTGGGCTTTCTTT
TRBJ2-7 | TRBD1 | - | TRBV2 | CASRLPGQGLGEQYF | TGTGCCAGCAGACTTCCGGGACAGGGCCTAGGGGAGCAGTACTTC
TRBJ2-7 | TRBD1 | few | TRBV5-4 | CASSPDRGWDEQYF | TGTGCCAGCAGCCCGGACAGGGGCTGGGACGAGCAGTACTTC
TRBJ1-6 | - | once | TRBV28 | CSSSLLGRQSPLHF | TGTTCCAGCAGCCTCCTCGGAAGGCAATCACCCCTCCACTTT
TRBJ2-5 | TRBD2 | many | TRBV10-3 | CAISESSLAGETQYF | TGTGCCATCAGTGAGTCGTCACTAGCGGGAGAGACCCAGTACTTC
TRBJ1-2 | - | - | TRBV6-5 | CVSSFQATGGNNYGYTF | TGTGTCAGCAGCTTCCAAGCGACAGGAGGCAATAACTATGGCTACACCTTC
TRBJ2-1 | TRBD1 | once | TRBV5-6 | CASSLVCRVVDREKYNDQFF | TGTGCCAGCAGCTTGGTATGTCGGGTCGTGGACAGGGAAAAATACAATGATCAGTTCTTC
TRBJ1-1 | TRBD1 | - | TRBV6-6 | CASSPDWTGPVWNAEAFF | TGTGCCAGCAGTCCCGACTGGACAGGGCCCGTTTGGAACGCTGAAGCTTTCTTT
TRBJ2-1 | - | - | TRBV13 | CSSSLGGDSYNEQFF | TGTTCCAGCAGCTTAGGGGGGGACTCCTACAATGAGCAGTTCTTC
TRBJ1-5 | - | - | TRBV5-5 | CASSVDMGNQSQHF | TGTGCCAGCAGCGTCGACATGGGCAATCAGTCCCAGCATTTT
TRBJ2-5 | - | - | TRBV11-2 | CVSKALGRGRTTGEAQYF | TGTGTCAGCAAGGCCTTAGGACGAGGGAGGACCACAGGGGAGGCCCAGTACTTC
TRBJ2-5 | - | few | TRBV30 | CAWSVGETQYF | TGTGCCTGGAGTGTAGGCGAGACCCAGTACTTC
TRBJ1-5 | - | few | TRBV11-2 | CASSLGVTSGRAEVTQHF | TGTGCCAGCAGCTTAGGAGTGACTAGCGGGAGGGCCGAAGTTACGCAGCATTTT
TRBJ1-6 | - | - | TRBV4-1 | CASSQETSSYNSPLHF | TGCGCCAGCAGCCAAGAGACCAGCTCCTATAATTCACCCCTCCACTTT
TRBJ2-2 | - | - | TRBV11-2 | CANSSHGPAGHGELFF | TGTGCCAATAGCTCACACGGACCAGCGGGTCACGGGGAGCTGTTTTTT
TRBJ1-5 | - | - | TRBV10-3 | CATSGAKDQPQHF | TGTGCCACCTCGGGCGCTAAAGACCAGCCCCAGCATTTT
TRBJ1-2 | - | - | TRBV28 | CASFESGTNGYTF | TGTGCCAGCTTTGAGTCCGGGACAAACGGCTACACCTTC
TRBJ1-1 | - | once | TRBV20-1 | CSASSPGTNTEAFF | TGCAGTGCTAGCTCCCCAGGAACGAACACTGAAGCTTTCTTT
TRBJ2-1 | - | - | TRBV20-1 | CSARTPTVGEVGEQFF | TGCAGTGCTCGAACGCCGACGGTCGGGGAGGTCGGTGAGCAGTTCTTC
TRBJ1-1 | TRBD1 | many | TRBV6-1 | CASSIRQGTEAFF | TGTGCCAGCAGTATTAGACAGGGCACTGAAGCTTTCTTT
TRBJ2-5 | - | once | TRBV11-3 | CASSTTEGETQYF | TGTGCCAGCAGCACTACAGAGGGAGAGACACAGTACTTC
TRBJ2-2 | TRBD2 | - | TRBV11-2 | CANSLDWREHTGELFF | TGTGCCAACAGCTTAGATTGGCGGGAGCACACTGGGGAGCTGTTTTTT
TRBJ2-2 | - | few | TRBV4-1 | CASSQVSGVETGELFF | TGCGCCAGCAGCCAAGTCTCGGGGGTAGAGACCGGGGAGCTGTTTTTT
TRBJ2-3 | TRBD2 | many | TRBV6-5 | CASSYGALAGADTQYF | TGTGCCAGCAGTTACGGTGCACTAGCGGGAGCAGATACGCAGTATTTT
TRBJ2-2 | TRBD1 | - | TRBV12-3/TRBV12-4 | CASSKGQSVTGELFF | TGTGCCAGCAGCAAGGGACAGAGTGTAACCGGGGAGCTGTTTTTT
TRBJ2-1 | - | - | TRBV29-1 | CSVELASVLQSSYSEQFF | TGCAGCGTTGAATTGGCTAGCGTTCTTCAGAGCTCCTACAGTGAGCAGTTCTTC
TRBJ2-3 | - | few | TRBV6-5 | CASNYSLRDREYF | TGTGCCAGCAATTACTCGTTGAGGGATCGCGAGTATTTT
TRBJ1-3 | TRBD1 | - | TRBV28 | CASRDSLIHTTYF | TGTGCCAGCCGGGACAGCCTCATCCACACCACATATTTT
TRBJ2-3 | - | - | TRBV5-4 | CAGRDCTDTQYF | TGTGCGGGACGGGACTGCACAGATACGCAGTATTTT